This paragraph covers one TCR beta chain sequence. Its antigen is not identified. The study ran its PCR with 60 Vbeta and 13 Jbeta primers. The protocol was immunoSEQ multiplex PCR, while the TCRdb copy is restricted to in-frame clones and leaves out a portion. The profile shows about 200,000 clones, about 76% of them singletons. CDR3 length: 14 residues. Germline CDR1 SGHRS, CDR2 YFSETQ. V lost 0 bases, J lost 0 bases, and 4 bases lay in between. The data originate from a study of cytomegalovirus exposure and HLA in healthy donors. Overall study findings and caveats: Owing to their indistinguishability, certain V segments, notably TRBV6-2 and TRBV6-3, were excluded. In an earlier analysis, about 87% or about 30%: the productive usage of most TCR beta V segments.

The rearrangement links TRBV5-1 to TRBJ2-1; D is uncertain. This receptor was taken from a male donor in good health and CMV-seropositive. Sequenced: PBMCs. In nucleotides, the CDR3 is TGCGCCAGCAGCTTGGCGGGCTCCTACAATGAGCAGTTCTTC. As protein: CASSLAGSYNEQFF.